The 30 T cell receptor beta chains reported below all come from one sample, sequenced in a study of memory CD4+ T cells and cytomegalovirus serostatus. Clones were read by immunoSEQ multiplex PCR, and TCRdb kept only the in-frame ones, dropping some. Of about 54,000 clones in the sample, about 70% are singletons; the top ten hold under 3%. Single viable CD3+CD4+CD8-CD45RO+ cells were sorted as the memory CD4+ T cells. The specimen was memory CD4+ T cells from blood. The receptors shown here come from an adult in good health and CMV-seropositive.

This chain joins TRBV28 and TRBJ2-7; unclear D gene. Germline V gene lookup returns CDR1 MDHEN and CDR2 SYDVKM. The CDR3 sequence is 15 residues long. Trimming cost V 6 bases and J 1 base, with 16 bases left between them. The CDR3 DNA reads as TGTGCCAGCAGCGAGACTGGCGCAAGTTCCTACGAGCAGTACTTC. This translates into CASSETGASSYEQYF. Full variable domain (remainder filled in from reference TRBV28 and TRBJ2-7): DVKVTQSSRYLVKRTGEKVFLECVQDMDHENMFWYRQDPGLGLRLIYFSYDVKMKEKGDIPEGYSVSREKKERFSLILESASTNQTSMYLCASSETGASSYEQYFGPGTRLTVT.

J is TRBJ2-7 and V is TRBV4-3; TRBD1 is a possible D gene (6 bases). Germline loops: CDR1 LGHNA, CDR2 YSLEER. V lost 3 bases and J lost 5, with 17 bases in between. The CDR3 is made up of 15 amino acids. The CDR3 DNA follows: TGCGCCAGCAGCCAGAGGACAGACCATAGGGACGAGCAGTACTTC. It is translated as CASSQRTDHRDEQYF.

This clone was counted between two and nine times. This sequence joins TRBV29-1 and TRBJ1-1, with D uncertain. Looked up from germline, CDR1 is SQVTM and CDR2 is ANQGSEA. Trimming took off 4 bases at V and 2 bases at J, with 11 bases between the two ends. The CDR3 has 13 residues. CDR3 protein: CSVGSFFNTEAFF. In nucleotides, the CDR3 is TGCAGCGTTGGAAGTTTCTTCAACACTGAAGCTTTCTTT.

The rearrangement uses TRBV21-1 and TRBJ2-7. TRBV21-1 is a known pseudogene. The CDR3 is 17 amino acids. The CDR3 loop is CASSEPASIPIPYEQYF. In nucleotides, the CDR3 is TGTGCCAGCAGCGAGCCGGCCTCAATTCCTATTCCCTACGAGCAGTACTTC.

V is TRBV7-2 and J is TRBJ1-4; 8 bases fit TRBD1. The CDR3 runs to 14 residues. Germline assignment: CDR1 SGHTA and CDR2 FQGNSA. V lost 5 bases and J lost 5; bases outside the gene matches: 4. The CDR3 DNA follows: TGTGCCAGCAGCCAGGGACAGGCAAATGAAAAACTGTTTTTT. This sequence encodes CASSQGQANEKLFF.

Only one count was recorded for this clone. V usage is TRBV28 and J usage is TRBJ1-1; D is undetermined. CDR3 length: 14 residues. V lost 3 bases to trimming and J lost 0 bases, with 8 bases between them. Germline assignment: CDR1 MDHEN and CDR2 SYDVKM. CDR3 sequence: CASSLEGLNTEAFF. As DNA, the CDR3 is TGTGCCAGCAGTTTGGAGGGCCTGAACACTGAAGCTTTCTTT.

The chain uses TRBV5-6 and TRBJ2-7; a possible D gene is TRBD1 (6 bases). The V end was cut by 3 bases, the J end by 3 bases, with 10 bases between. The CDR3 length is 13 residues. Per the germline V gene, CDR1 is SGHDT and CDR2 is YYEEEE. In DNA form, the CDR3 reads TGTGCCAGCAGCTATGGGACACGCTACGAGCAGTACTTC. This codes for CASSYGTRYEQYF. The full variable domain, rest sourced from reference TRBV5-6 and TRBJ2-7, is DAGVTQSPTHLIKTRGQQVTLRCSPKSGHDTVSWYQQALGQGPQFIFQYYEEEERQRGNFPDRFSGHQFPNYSSELNVNALLLGDSALYLCASSYGTRYEQYFGPGTRLTVT.

This clone was observed a few times. The chain combines TRBV6-1 with TRBJ1-2; no clear D gene. Trimming removed 4 bases at V and 4 bases at J, with 16 bases between. CDR3 length: 15 residues. In germline, CDR1 is MNHNS, CDR2 SASEGT. The CDR3 region is CASSGQLGPGYGYTF. For the CDR3, the DNA is TGTGCCAGCAGTGGTCAACTAGGCCCTGGCTATGGCTACACCTTC.

This chain connects TRBV9 to TRBJ1-6; tentatively, D is TRBD1 (5 bases). V dropped 1 base and J dropped 7 bases, with 12 bases sitting between them. Germline V lookup: CDR1 SGDLS, CDR2 YYNGEE. The CDR3 sequence is 15 residues long. CDR3 loop: CASSVFGGSNSPLHF. The CDR3 coding sequence is TGTGCCAGCAGCGTATTCGGGGGAAGCAATTCACCCCTCCACTTT.

This clone was seen only a few times. This sequence joins TRBV19 and TRBJ2-2; TRBD2 aligns across 8 bases. This CDR3 has 17 amino acids. Trimming removed 9 bases from V and 2 bases from J; junction bases left unmatched: 14. Germline V gene sequence: CDR1 LNHDA, CDR2 SQIVND (reference sequence). The CDR3 is CARLLAERRLNTGELFF. The CDR3 nucleotides read TGTGCCAGGCTACTAGCGGAAAGACGACTCAACACCGGGGAGCTGTTTTTT.

Turning to this clone: One end of the junction fails to match germline, which may point to a read error. V is TRBV6-6 and J is TRBJ1-5; D ambiguous. The CDR3 extends over 15 amino acids. CDR1 is MNHNY and CDR2 is SVGAGI in the germline V gene (reference sequence). CDR3 residues: CASSNSGNSNQPQHF. CDR3 DNA sequence: TGTGCCAGCAGTAACTCAGGAAATAGCAATCAGCCCCAGCATTTT.

The V call is TRBV29-1, the J call TRBJ2-3; tentatively, D is TRBD1 (6 bases). V was cut by 4 bases and J by 2 bases, with 10 bases left in between. The CDR3 length is 13 residues. CDR1 is SQVTM and CDR2 is ANQGSEA in the germline V gene. CDR3 sequence: CSVAGASTDTQYF. The CDR3 coding sequence is TGCAGCGTTGCAGGGGCCTCCACAGATACGCAGTATTTT.

This chain links TRBV30 with TRBJ2-7; a possible D gene is TRBD1 (5 bases). V was trimmed by 3 bases and J by 0 bases, leaving 21 bases between them. This CDR3 is built from 17 residues. Germline CDR1 is GTSNPN and CDR2 is SVGIG (reference sequence). CDR3 nucleotide sequence: TGTGCCTGGAGCAGGGTAGGGCCTCCCACTCACTCCTACGAGCAGTACTTC. This encodes CAWSRVGPPTHSYEQYF.

Only a few counts were recorded for this clone. The rearrangement uses TRBV29-1 and TRBJ2-3, with D unclear. CDR1 and CDR2 (germline): SQVTM, ANQGSEA. The ends were cut back, 5 bases at V and 3 bases at J, with 15 bases in the middle. The CDR3 loop spans 14 amino acids. CDR3 DNA sequence: TGCAGCGTTTCGGACCCGGGTAGGACAGATACGCAGTATTTT. It specifies CSVSDPGRTDTQYF.

This clone was seen once. The genes are TRBV28 and TRBJ2-7, with 11 bases lining up with TRBD1. V lost 7 bases to trimming and J lost 3 bases; unmatched junction nucleotides: 11. The CDR3 loop spans 16 amino acids. CDR1 is MDHEN and CDR2 is SYDVKM in the germline V gene. CDR3 sequence (DNA): TGTGCCAGCATTACATCCGGACAGGGGGCTTTCTACGAGCAGTACTTC. It translates to CASITSGQGAFYEQYF.

J is TRBJ2-7 and V is TRBV2; D unresolved. The CDR3 spans 13 residues. With 4 bases removed from V and 3 bases from J, the gap between germline ends came to 10 bases. Germline CDR1 reads SNHLY; CDR2 reads FYNNEI. CDR3 sequence: CASSGPFVYEQYF. In nucleotides, the CDR3 is TGTGCCAGCAGTGGTCCGTTTGTCTACGAGCAGTACTTC.

V gene TRBV30 combines with J gene TRBJ1-2; no definite D call. Trimming cost V 2 bases and J 3 bases, with 7 bases left between them. Germline assignment: CDR1 GTSNPN and CDR2 SVGIG (reference sequence). CDR3 length equals 12 residues. CDR3 DNA: TGTGCCTGGAGTAGTGTGTACTATGGCTACACCTTC. Translating it yields CAWSSVYYGYTF.

The chain has TRBV7-2 and TRBJ2-3; a weak D match, TRBD2 (7 bases). There are 15 residues in the CDR3. From germline, CDR1 is SGHTA and CDR2 FQGNSA. Trimming stripped 5 bases from V and 9 bases from J, with 21 bases between. CDR3 in amino acids: CASSRRGADLNTQYF. The CDR3 DNA reads TGTGCCAGCAGCCGACGGGGGGCGGACCTCAACACGCAGTATTTT.

This clone appeared once. This chain joins TRBV2 and TRBJ1-5, with 10 positions matching TRBD1. Trimming at V came to 3 bases and at J to 7 bases, leaving 6 bases not matched to a gene. CDR1 and CDR2 (germline): SNHLY, FYNNEI. The CDR3 loop spans 15 amino acids. This chain's CDR3 is CASSDSGQGRQPQHF. The CDR3, as DNA: TGTGCCAGCAGTGATTCGGGACAGGGGAGGCAGCCCCAGCATTTT.

The chain recombines TRBV7-2 with TRBJ2-1; TRBD2 matches at 8 bases. CDR1 and CDR2 (germline): SGHTA, FQGNSA. The CDR3 has 16 residues. V shed 4 bases, J shed 2 bases, and the junction held 7 bases outside the gene matches. CDR3 coding DNA: TGTGCCAGCAGCTCACAGCGGGAGCGTCCCTACAATGAGCAGTTCTTC. Encoded protein: CASSSQRERPYNEQFF.

V gene TRBV10-1 combines with J gene TRBJ2-1; 11 bases line up with TRBD1. This CDR3 comprises 15 residues. The germline gives CDR1 WNHNN, CDR2 SYGVQD (reference sequence). With V trimmed by 3 bases and J by 7 bases, 5 bases remained unmatched. CDR3 coding DNA: TGCGCCAGCAGTGACACTGGGACAGGGGGGAATGAGCAGTTCTTC. This sequence encodes CASSDTGTGGNEQFF.

The V and J genes are TRBV30 and TRBJ1-1; 8 nucleotides align to TRBD1. V was pared by 2 bases and J by 10 bases, with 12 bases of the junction left unmatched. The germline gives CDR1 GTSNPN, CDR2 SVGIG (reference sequence). This CDR3 region has 14 residues. The DNA for the CDR3 is TGTGCCTGGAGTCCCGGACAGGGAATGAACCGAGCTTTCTTT. Protein product: CAWSPGQGMNRAFF.

The chain uses TRBV7-2 and TRBJ2-1; the D is unclear. Between the trimmed V and J ends, which lost 3 bases and 0 bases, there was a span of 12 bases. There are 16 residues in the CDR3. Germline V gives CDR1 SGHTA, CDR2 FQGNSA. CDR3 sequence reads: CASSFWTLSSYNEQFF. CDR3 nucleotides: TGTGCCAGCAGCTTTTGGACCCTCAGCTCCTACAATGAGCAGTTCTTC.

Worth noting for this clone: At one end, the junction sequence differs from germline, possibly due to a read error. The CDR3, as DNA: TGCAGTGCTAGAGAGGATTGGACCCCCCTCTTC. Its protein product is CSAREDWTPLF. This sequence joins TRBV20-1 and TRBJ2-1, with D unclear. Germline-derived CDR1 and CDR2 are DFQATT and SNEGSKA (reference sequence). This CDR3 is built from 11 residues.

The chain carries TRBV19 and TRBJ2-2; 7 bases match TRBD2. The CDR3 has 14 residues. Germline values: CDR1 LNHDA, CDR2 SQIVND (reference sequence). V trimming: 7 bases; J trimming: 5 bases; junction bases outside the gene matches: 7. CDR3 region: CASKGRELTGELFF. The CDR3 DNA reads as TGTGCCAGTAAGGGGCGGGAGTTAACCGGGGAGCTGTTTTTT. Filled out from reference TRBV19 and TRBJ2-2, the complete variable domain reads DGGITQSPKYLFRKEGQNVTLSCEQNLNHDAMYWYRQDPGQGLRLIYYSQIVNDFQKGDIAEGYSVSREKKESFPLTVTSAQKNPTAFYLCASKGRELTGELFFGEGSRLTVL.

The count of this clone is one. The V gene is TRBV29-1, the J gene TRBJ2-1; perhaps TRBD2 as D (6 bases). The germline V and J ends were trimmed by 3 bases and 4 bases, with 13 bases remaining between them. Looked up from germline, CDR1 is SQVTM and CDR2 is ANQGSEA. The CDR3 runs to 14 residues. The CDR3: CSVERGTAYNEQFF. The CDR3 region has the DNA TGCAGCGTTGAGCGGGGAACTGCGTACAATGAGCAGTTCTTC.

The chain couples TRBV4-3 to TRBJ2-5, with 7 positions matching TRBD2. CDR3 size: 17 residues. CDR1 is LGHNA and CDR2 is YSLEER in the germline V gene. With V trimmed by 0 bases and J by 1 base, 8 bases remained unmatched. The CDR3 sequence: CASSQDPPGGLQETQYF. CDR3 coding DNA: TGCGCCAGCAGCCAAGATCCGCCGGGAGGCCTCCAAGAGACCCAGTACTTC.

The CDR3 loop is CASSLVGGQSGSTNEQFF. The CDR3 DNA reads as TGTGCCAGCAGCTTAGTGGGGGGCCAGAGCGGGAGCACAAATGAGCAGTTCTTC. This chain connects TRBV11-3 to TRBJ2-1; 8 bases align to TRBD2. The germline V gene has CDR1 SGHNT and CDR2 YENEEA. V dropped 1 base and J dropped 7; count of bases not matched to a gene: 15. CDR3 length: 18 amino acids.

The chain carries TRBV9 and TRBJ1-2; no definite D call. The CDR3 contains 12 residues. V shed 4 bases and J shed 8 bases, with 12 bases lying between them. The germline CDR1 and CDR2 sequences are SGDLS and YYNGEE. Here the CDR3 reads CASSPSKGGYTF. Here the CDR3 DNA reads TGTGCCAGCAGCCCCAGTAAAGGAGGCTACACCTTC.

V gene TRBV5-6 combines with J gene TRBJ1-1; D remains unclear. The germline CDR1 and CDR2 sequences are SGHDT and YYEEEE. V was clipped by 4 bases and J by 11 bases, with 12 bases between them. The CDR3 sequence is 11 residues long. The CDR3 spells CASSGRRGAFF. In nucleotides, the CDR3 is TGTGCCAGCAGCGGGCGAAGAGGGGCTTTCTTT. The full variable domain, its missing parts supplied by reference TRBV5-6 and TRBJ1-1, is DAGVTQSPTHLIKTRGQQVTLRCSPKSGHDTVSWYQQALGQGPQFIFQYYEEEERQRGNFPDRFSGHQFPNYSSELNVNALLLGDSALYLCASSGRRGAFFGQGTRLTVV.